These T cell receptor beta chains were read from a single sample in a study of T cells in Graves' hyperthyroidism and ophthalmopathy. TCRdb called the multiplex PCR reads again in MiXCR, with one record for every CDR3 protein. Among over 400,000 distinct CDR3 sequences, approximately 23% were seen once, and the ten largest hold around 54%. The sample taken for sequencing was blood. These receptors all stem from a woman between 65 and 79 years old with Graves' ophthalmopathy. The CDR3 runs from the conserved cysteine through the conserved F or W. The order of the fields is J gene, V gene, D gene, clone size, CDR3 protein, CDR3 DNA. D genes are given only for firm matches. The size field is filled for only some rows; it gives once, few, many or a size class.

>TRBJ2-1|TRBV10-3|-|-
CAIMVGGGPYNEQFF
TGTGCCATCATGGTGGGAGGAGGGCCCTACAATGAGCAGTTCTTC
>TRBJ2-2|TRBV6-1|TRBD2|-
CASELAGMGTGELFF
TGTGCCAGCGAACTAGCGGGAATGGGGACCGGGGAGCTGTTTTTT
>TRBJ2-7|TRBV7-6|TRBD2|many
CASGLADSYEQYF
TGTGCCAGCGGACTAGCGGACTCCTACGAGCAGTACTTC
>TRBJ2-7|TRBV15|-|-
CATRDGPYEQYF
TGTGCCACCAGGGACGGACCCTACGAGCAGTACTTC
>TRBJ2-5|TRBV10-3|-|many
CAISESDGVGETQYF
TGTGCCATCAGTGAGTCGGACGGGGTCGGGGAGACCCAGTACTTC
>TRBJ2-2|TRBV7-9|-|few
CASSRSGQKNTGELFF
TGTGCCAGCAGCCGCTCCGGACAGAAAAACACCGGGGAGCTGTTTTTT
>TRBJ2-1|TRBV30|-|-
CAWGVGGGTPHNEQFF
TGTGCCTGGGGGGTGGGAGGCGGGACGCCTCACAATGAGCAGTTCTTC
>TRBJ2-7|TRBV19|TRBD2|-
CASSTTAGDEQYF
TGTGCCAGTAGCACCACCGCGGGGGACGAGCAGTACTTC
>TRBJ2-3|TRBV7-2|TRBD1|-
CASSSSSGGMLPDTQYF
TGTGCCAGCAGCTCATCTTCAGGGGGCATGCTCCCAGATACGCAGTATTTT
>TRBJ2-5|TRBV6-1|-|few
CASSSGFETQYF
TGTGCCAGCAGTTCTGGGTTTGAGACCCAGTACTTC
>TRBJ2-5|TRBV30|TRBD2|few
CAWSVVAGGETQYF
TGTGCCTGGAGTGTGGTGGCGGGAGGAGAGACCCAGTACTTC
>TRBJ1-4|TRBV6-1|TRBD1|-
CASSSRDRNEKLFF
TGTGCCAGCAGTTCCCGGGACAGGAATGAAAAACTGTTTTTT
>TRBJ2-1|TRBV7-2|-|many
CASSLGVLQAQFF
TGTGCCAGCAGCTTAGGCGTCCTGCAAGCGCAGTTCTTC
>TRBJ1-2|TRBV20-1|-|few
CSASDRANYGYTF
TGCAGTGCTTCCGACCGAGCGAACTATGGCTACACCTTC
>TRBJ1-2|TRBV6-1|-|-
CATTKGGYAYGYTF
TGTGCCACAACGAAGGGAGGTTACGCCTATGGCTACACCTTC
>TRBJ2-2|TRBV6-1|TRBD1|-
CASTSGTGGSGELFF
TGTGCCAGCACCTCCGGGACAGGGGGCTCCGGGGAGCTGTTTTTT
>TRBJ1-5|TRBV18|-|few
CASSSGMMDQPQHF
TGTGCCAGCTCATCCGGGATGATGGATCAGCCCCAGCATTTT
>TRBJ2-7|TRBV6-9|TRBD1|many
CAGRTPRDRGSTYEQYF
TGTGCCGGACGCACTCCCAGGGACAGGGGCTCCACCTACGAGCAGTACTTC
>TRBJ1-1|TRBV25-1|-|-
CASSGNTNTEAFF
TGTGCCAGCAGTGGGAATACGAACACTGAAGCTTTCTTT
>TRBJ2-3|TRBV28|TRBD1|-
CASSLEQGAGEGDTQYF
TGTGCCAGCAGTTTAGAACAGGGGGCGGGGGAGGGAGATACGCAGTATTTT
>TRBJ1-3|TRBV28|-|few
CASSLSRGIGNTIYF
TGTGCCAGCAGTTTATCCAGGGGAATAGGAAACACCATATATTTT
>TRBJ2-1|TRBV5-1|-|-
CASSLHEDYNEQFF
TGCGCCAGCAGCTTACACGAGGACTACAATGAGCAGTTCTTC
>TRBJ2-2|TRBV27|-|few
CASREAPGELFF
TGTGCCAGCAGGGAAGCTCCCGGGGAGCTGTTTTTT
>TRBJ2-1|TRBV4-1|-|-
CASSPSPWAYNEQFF
TGCGCCAGCAGCCCTAGCCCATGGGCGTACAATGAGCAGTTCTTC
>TRBJ2-1|TRBV19|-|few
CASSKSRGGYNEQFF
TGTGCCAGTAGTAAGTCCAGGGGGGGTTACAATGAGCAGTTCTTC
>TRBJ1-2|TRBV28|TRBD1|-
CASSLQGAYGYTF
TGTGCCAGCAGTTTGCAGGGGGCATATGGCTACACCTTC
>TRBJ1-5|TRBV30|TRBD1|-
CAWSEGQYSNQPQHF
TGTGCCTGGAGCGAGGGACAGTATAGCAATCAGCCCCAGCATTTT
>TRBJ2-1|TRBV12-3/TRBV12-4|-|many
CASSRGQPYYNEQFF
TGTGCCAGCAGTCGTGGACAGCCCTACTACAATGAGCAGTTCTTC
>TRBJ2-7|TRBV7-6|-|-
CASSSDGPYEQYF
TGTGCCAGCAGCTCGGACGGACCCTACGAGCAGTACTTC
>TRBJ2-2|TRBV9|-|-
CASNLGRPGELFF
TGTGCCAGCAATCTGGGGAGACCCGGGGAGCTGTTTTTT
>TRBJ1-2|TRBV30|-|few
CAWSWGKGGYTF
TGTGCCTGGAGTTGGGGGAAGGGAGGCTACACCTTC
>TRBJ2-1|TRBV25-1|-|few
CASSEEGWDSYNEQFF
TGTGCCAGCAGTGAGGAAGGGTGGGACTCCTACAATGAGCAGTTCTTC
>TRBJ1-1|TRBV3-1|-|few
CASSPATEMNTEAFF
TGTGCCAGCAGCCCTGCCACGGAAATGAACACTGAAGCTTTCTTT
>TRBJ1-2|TRBV7-2|-|-
CASSVGRALYGYTF
TGTGCCAGCAGCGTCGGACGAGCTCTCTATGGCTACACCTTC
>TRBJ1-4|TRBV28|-|once
CASSLSPRPDEKLFF
TGTGCCAGCAGTTTATCCCCCCGACCGGATGAAAAACTGTTTTTT
>TRBJ2-3|TRBV28|-|many
CASSFVLGTDTQYF
TGTGCCAGCAGTTTCGTCTTAGGTACAGATACGCAGTATTTT
>TRBJ2-1|TRBV12-3/TRBV12-4|-|many
CASSLGGSTLREQFF
TGTGCCAGCAGTTTAGGTGGGTCGACATTGCGGGAGCAGTTCTTC
>TRBJ1-1|TRBV12-3/TRBV12-4|-|many
CASSLSVQEAFF
TGTGCCAGCAGTTTGTCGGTACAGGAAGCTTTCTTT
>TRBJ2-5|TRBV19|-|few
CASSVGRGNQETQYF
TGTGCCAGTAGCGTCGGTCGGGGCAACCAAGAGACCCAGTACTTC
>TRBJ2-3|TRBV7-8|-|-
CASTRGRLARVDTQYF
TGTGCCAGCACCCGGGGGAGGTTGGCCCGGGTAGATACGCAGTATTTT
>TRBJ2-7|TRBV14|TRBD2|-
CASSHQLAGVDEQYF
TGTGCCAGCAGCCACCAACTAGCGGGAGTTGACGAGCAGTACTTC
>TRBJ1-5|TRBV12-3/TRBV12-4|-|many
CASSLAGNNQPQHF
TGTGCCAGCAGTTTGGCGGGGAACAATCAGCCCCAGCATTTT
>TRBJ2-7|TRBV2|-|-
CASTPASGVFRGEQYF
TGTGCCAGCACCCCCGCTTCAGGGGTCTTCAGGGGAGAGCAGTACTTC
>TRBJ2-1|TRBV20-1|TRBD2|few
CSASFSGSSYNEQFF
TGCAGTGCTTCATTTAGCGGGAGCTCCTACAATGAGCAGTTCTTC
>TRBJ1-4|TRBV6-1|-|many
CASSGHMGMFF
TGTGCCAGCAGTGGACACATGGGGATGTTTTTT
>TRBJ1-5|TRBV2|-|many
CASSEWWGGSNQPQHF
TGTGCCAGCAGTGAATGGTGGGGAGGTAGCAATCAGCCCCAGCATTTT
>TRBJ2-5|TRBV20-1|TRBD2|many
CSASGLAGKTQYF
TGCAGTGCTAGTGGACTAGCGGGGAAGACCCAGTACTTC
>TRBJ2-7|TRBV5-1|-|-
CASSPGHNSYEQYF
TGCGCCAGCAGTCCCGGACATAACTCCTACGAGCAGTACTTC
>TRBJ2-7|TRBV10-3|TRBD1|-
CAISDRDRSSYEQYF
TGTGCCATCAGTGACCGGGACAGGAGCTCCTACGAGCAGTACTTC
>TRBJ2-5|TRBV4-1|TRBD1|-
CASSHGDRDQETQYF
TGCGCCAGCAGCCATGGAGACAGGGACCAAGAGACCCAGTACTTC